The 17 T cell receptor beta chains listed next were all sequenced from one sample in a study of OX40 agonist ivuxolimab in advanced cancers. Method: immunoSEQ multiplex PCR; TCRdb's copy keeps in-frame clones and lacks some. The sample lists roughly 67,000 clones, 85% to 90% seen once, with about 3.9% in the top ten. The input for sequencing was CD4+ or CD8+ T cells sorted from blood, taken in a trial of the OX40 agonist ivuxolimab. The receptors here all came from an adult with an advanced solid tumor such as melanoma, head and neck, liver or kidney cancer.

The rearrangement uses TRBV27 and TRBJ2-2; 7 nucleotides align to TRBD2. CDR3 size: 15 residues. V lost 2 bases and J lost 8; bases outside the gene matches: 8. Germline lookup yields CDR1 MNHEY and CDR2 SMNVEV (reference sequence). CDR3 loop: CASSLLAAGLGELFF. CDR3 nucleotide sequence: TGTGCCAGCAGTTTACTAGCGGCCGGCCTTGGGGAGCTGTTTTTT.

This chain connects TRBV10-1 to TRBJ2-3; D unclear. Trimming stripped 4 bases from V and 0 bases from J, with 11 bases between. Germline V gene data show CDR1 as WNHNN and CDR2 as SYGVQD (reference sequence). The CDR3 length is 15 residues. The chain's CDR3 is CASSVGGSSTDTQYF. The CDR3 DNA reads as TGCGCCAGCAGTGTGGGTGGGTCTAGCACAGATACGCAGTATTTT.

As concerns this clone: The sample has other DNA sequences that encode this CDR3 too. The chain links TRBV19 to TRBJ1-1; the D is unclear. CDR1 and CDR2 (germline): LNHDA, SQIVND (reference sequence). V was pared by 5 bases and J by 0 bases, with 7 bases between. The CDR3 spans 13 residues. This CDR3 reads CASSRDVNTEAFF. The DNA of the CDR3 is TGTGCCAGTAGTCGGGATGTGAACACTGAAGCTTTCTTT.

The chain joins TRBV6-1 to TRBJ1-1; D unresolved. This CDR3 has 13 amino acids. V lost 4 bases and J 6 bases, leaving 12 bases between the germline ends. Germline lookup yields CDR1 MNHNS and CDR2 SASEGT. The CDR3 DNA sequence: TGTGCCAGCAGTGCTAATTTGGGTGCTGAAGCTTTCTTT. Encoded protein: CASSANLGAEAFF.

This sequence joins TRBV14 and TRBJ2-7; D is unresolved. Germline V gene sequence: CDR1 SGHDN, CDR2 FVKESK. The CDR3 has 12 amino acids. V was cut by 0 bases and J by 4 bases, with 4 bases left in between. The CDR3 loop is CASSQDGYEQYF. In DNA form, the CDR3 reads TGTGCCAGCAGCCAAGATGGGTACGAGCAGTACTTC.

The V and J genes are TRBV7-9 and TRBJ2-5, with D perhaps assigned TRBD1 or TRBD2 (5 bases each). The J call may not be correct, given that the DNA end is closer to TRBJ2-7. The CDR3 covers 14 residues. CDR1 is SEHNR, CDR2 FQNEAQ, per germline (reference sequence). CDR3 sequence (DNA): TGTGCCAGCAGCCAGGATGGGACCTGGGACGAGCAGTACTTC. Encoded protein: CASSQDGTWDEQYF.

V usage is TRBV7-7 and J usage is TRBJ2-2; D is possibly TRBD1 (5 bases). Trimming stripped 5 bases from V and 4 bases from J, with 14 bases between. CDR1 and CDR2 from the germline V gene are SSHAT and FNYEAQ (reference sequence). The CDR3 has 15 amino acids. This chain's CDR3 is CASSPVGHSTGELFF. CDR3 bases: TGTGCCAGCAGCCCAGTTGGACACAGCACCGGGGAGCTGTTTTTT.

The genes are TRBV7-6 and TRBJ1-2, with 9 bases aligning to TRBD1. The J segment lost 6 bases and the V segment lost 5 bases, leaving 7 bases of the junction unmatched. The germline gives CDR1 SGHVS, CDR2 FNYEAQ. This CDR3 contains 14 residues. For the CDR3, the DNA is TGTGCCAGCAGCCCCCGGGACAGGGAGGATGGCTACACCTTC. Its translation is CASSPRDREDGYTF.

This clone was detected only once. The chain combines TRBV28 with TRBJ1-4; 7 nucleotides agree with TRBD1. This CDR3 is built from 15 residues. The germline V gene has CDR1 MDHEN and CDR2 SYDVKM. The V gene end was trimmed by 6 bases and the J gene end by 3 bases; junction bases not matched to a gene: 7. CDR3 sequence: CASRARGTANEKLFF. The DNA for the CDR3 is TGTGCCAGCAGGGCCCGCGGGACAGCTAATGAAAAACTGTTTTTT.

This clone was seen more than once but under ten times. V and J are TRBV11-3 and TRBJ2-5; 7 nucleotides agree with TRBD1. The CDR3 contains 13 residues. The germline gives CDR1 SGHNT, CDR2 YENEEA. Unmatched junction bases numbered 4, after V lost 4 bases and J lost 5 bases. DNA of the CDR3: TGTGCCAGCAGCTCCGGGACAGCCGAGACCCAGTACTTC. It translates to CASSSGTAETQYF.

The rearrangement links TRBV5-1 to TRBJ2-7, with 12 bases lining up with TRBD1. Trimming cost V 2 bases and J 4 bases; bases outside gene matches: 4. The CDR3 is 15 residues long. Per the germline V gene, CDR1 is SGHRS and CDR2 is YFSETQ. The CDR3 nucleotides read TGCGCCAGCAGCTTCGGGACAGGGGGCGCGTACGAGCAGTACTTC. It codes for CASSFGTGGAYEQYF.

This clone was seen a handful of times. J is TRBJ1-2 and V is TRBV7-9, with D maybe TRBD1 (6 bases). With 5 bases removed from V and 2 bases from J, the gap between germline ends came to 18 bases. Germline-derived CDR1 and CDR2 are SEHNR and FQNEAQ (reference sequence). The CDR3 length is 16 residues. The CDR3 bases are TGTGCCAGCAGCCCCCGCCAAGACAGGCACAACTATGGCTACACCTTC. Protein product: CASSPRQDRHNYGYTF.

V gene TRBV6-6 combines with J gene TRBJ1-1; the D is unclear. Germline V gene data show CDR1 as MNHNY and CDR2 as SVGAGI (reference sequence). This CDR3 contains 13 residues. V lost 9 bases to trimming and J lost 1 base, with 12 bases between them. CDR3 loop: CASLYPGNTEAFF. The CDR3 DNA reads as TGTGCCAGTCTATATCCAGGGAACACTGAAGCTTTCTTT.

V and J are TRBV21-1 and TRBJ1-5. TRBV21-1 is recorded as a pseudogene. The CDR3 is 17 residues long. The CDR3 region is CASSLRGYPIGNQPQHF. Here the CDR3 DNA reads TGTGCCAGCAGCCTCCGGGGGTACCCGATTGGCAATCAGCCCCAGCATTTT.

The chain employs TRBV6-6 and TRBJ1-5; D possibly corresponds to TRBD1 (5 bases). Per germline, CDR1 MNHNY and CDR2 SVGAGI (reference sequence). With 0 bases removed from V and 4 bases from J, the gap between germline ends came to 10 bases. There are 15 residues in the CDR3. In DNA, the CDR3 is TGTGCCAGCAGTTACTCGTCGGAGGGGAATCAGCCCCAGCATTTT. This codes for CASSYSSEGNQPQHF.

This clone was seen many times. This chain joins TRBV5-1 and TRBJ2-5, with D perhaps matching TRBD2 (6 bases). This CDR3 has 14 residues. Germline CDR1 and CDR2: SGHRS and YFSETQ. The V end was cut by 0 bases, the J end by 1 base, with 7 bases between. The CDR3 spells CASSLAGGQETQYF. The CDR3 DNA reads TGCGCCAGCAGCTTGGCCGGGGGCCAAGAGACCCAGTACTTC.

CDR3 DNA sequence: TGTGCCAGTAGTACAAGACTAGCGGGATCCTACGAGCAGTACTTC. Protein: CASSTRLAGSYEQYF. The chain has TRBV19 and TRBJ2-7, with 11 positions matching TRBD2. Trimming at V came to 4 bases and at J to 1 base, leaving 3 bases not matched to a gene. The CDR3 totals 15 residues. The germline V gene encodes CDR1 LNHDA and CDR2 SQIVND (reference sequence). Filled out from reference TRBV19 and TRBJ2-7, the complete variable domain reads DGGITQSPKYLFRKEGQNVTLSCEQNLNHDAMYWYRQDPGQGLRLIYYSQIVNDFQKGDIAEGYSVSREKKESFPLTVTSAQKNPTAFYLCASSTRLAGSYEQYFGPGTRLTVT.